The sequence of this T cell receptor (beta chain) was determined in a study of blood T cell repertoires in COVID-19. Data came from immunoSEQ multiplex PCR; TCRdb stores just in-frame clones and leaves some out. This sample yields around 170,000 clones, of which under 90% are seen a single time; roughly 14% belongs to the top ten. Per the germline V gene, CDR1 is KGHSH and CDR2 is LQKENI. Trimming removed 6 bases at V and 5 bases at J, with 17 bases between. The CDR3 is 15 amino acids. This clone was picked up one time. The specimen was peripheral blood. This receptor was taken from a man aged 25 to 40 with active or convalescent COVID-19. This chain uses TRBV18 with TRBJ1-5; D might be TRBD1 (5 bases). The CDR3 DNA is TGTGCCAGCTCCCCCTGGGGCAGTAGGGATCAGCCCCAGCATTTT. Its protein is CASSPWGSRDQPQHF.